What follows are 15 T cell receptor beta chains derived from one specimen sequenced in a study of blood T cell repertoires in COVID-19. The repertoire was sequenced with immunoSEQ multiplex PCR; TCRdb's copy has only in-frame clones and lacks some. The table has fewer than 400,000 clones, around 86% seen once. Sequencing was performed on PBMCs or T cells enriched from blood (not recorded which). The origin of the receptors is a young man who had recovered from COVID-19.

The chain recombines TRBV7-9 with TRBJ2-7, with TRBD2 matching 9 bases. Germline trimming cut 2 bases from V and 2 bases from J; bases unmatched to any gene: 7. The germline gives CDR1 SEHNR, CDR2 FQNEAQ (reference sequence). CDR3 length: 16 residues. CDR3 coding DNA: TGTGCCAGCAGCTTACGGCTAGCGGGACTCCCCTACGAGCAGTACTTC. Translating gives CASSLRLAGLPYEQYF.

This chain joins TRBV6-4 and TRBJ2-1; 13 bases map to TRBD2. CDR1 and CDR2 from the germline V gene are MRHNA and SNTAGT. CDR3 size: 16 residues. V was pared by 4 bases and J by 8 bases, with 8 bases of the junction left unmatched. The CDR3 loop reads CASSVKLAGGPYEQFF. CDR3 sequence (DNA): TGTGCCAGCAGTGTCAAACTAGCGGGAGGGCCCTATGAGCAGTTCTTC.

The rearrangement joins TRBV5-8 to TRBJ2-5; D call uncertain. The length of the CDR3 is 14 residues. V lost 0 bases, J lost 3 bases, and 9 bases lay in between. Per the germline V gene, CDR1 is SGHTS and CDR2 is YDEGEE. Here the CDR3 reads CASSLAPGEETQYF. CDR3 nucleotides: TGTGCCAGCAGCTTGGCCCCAGGCGAAGAGACCCAGTACTTC.

The chain uses TRBV12-5 and TRBJ1-1; TRBD1 matches 9 bases. V lost 7 bases to trimming and J lost 10 bases; unmatched junction nucleotides: 10. Germline V gives CDR1 LGHNT, CDR2 FRNRAP. CDR3 length: 13 amino acids. CDR3 region: CASAPDRGEGAFF. Here the CDR3 DNA reads TGTGCTAGTGCGCCGGACAGGGGAGAAGGAGCTTTCTTT.

The chain uses TRBV5-8 and TRBJ1-1; no definite D call. This CDR3 region has 12 residues. CDR1 and CDR2 (germline): SGHTS, YDEGEE. Deletions cut 0 bases from V and 10 bases from J, with 10 bases between. CDR3: CASSLDTSGAFF. The CDR3 region has the DNA TGTGCCAGCAGCTTGGACACCTCGGGAGCTTTCTTT. Filled out from reference TRBV5-8 and TRBJ1-1, the complete variable domain reads EAGVTQSPTHLIKTRGQQATLRCSPISGHTSVYWYQQALGLGLQFLLWYDEGEERNRGNFPPRFSGRQFPNYSSELNVNALELEDSALYLCASSLDTSGAFFGQGTRLTVV.

This chain links TRBV7-9 with TRBJ1-5; TRBD1 matches at 7 bases. Germline V gene sequence: CDR1 SEHNR, CDR2 FQNEAQ (reference sequence). V trimming: 5 bases; J trimming: 3 bases; junction bases outside the gene matches: 10. This CDR3 comprises 16 residues. The CDR3 DNA sequence: TGTGCCAGCAGCGAAAATCAGGGGGGAGTCAATCAGCCCCAGCATTTT. This encodes CASSENQGGVNQPQHF. Full variable domain (outside the CDR3, taken from reference TRBV7-9 and TRBJ1-5): DTGVSQNPRHKITKRGQNVTFRCDPISEHNRLYWYRQTLGQGPEFLTYFQNEAQLEKSRLLSDRFSAERPKGSFSTLEIQRTEQGDSAMYLCASSENQGGVNQPQHFGDGTRLSIL.

The V call is TRBV7-9, the J call TRBJ1-1, with D possibly being TRBD1 (6 bases). The germline V gene encodes CDR1 SEHNR and CDR2 FQNEAQ (reference sequence). V was shortened by 5 bases and J by 4 bases, with 14 bases between the two germline ends. CDR3 length: 14 residues. CDR3 coding DNA: TGTGCCAGCAGCACTCCAGGGGCTGCCACTGAAGCTTTCTTT. Amino acids: CASSTPGAATEAFF.

V usage is TRBV4-1 and J usage is TRBJ2-1, with D possibly matching TRBD2 (6 bases). V shed 2 bases and J shed 8 bases, with 16 bases lying between them. CDR1 and CDR2 (germline): MGHRA, YSYEKL. This CDR3 contains 15 residues. The CDR3 sequence is CASSQPGTQPYEQFF. In DNA, the CDR3 is TGCGCCAGCAGCCAACCCGGGACTCAACCCTATGAGCAGTTCTTC.

The rearrangement joins TRBV2 to TRBJ1-1, with 7 nucleotides matching TRBD1. The CDR3 has 13 amino acids. Germline lookup yields CDR1 SNHLY and CDR2 FYNNEI. The J segment lost 0 bases and the V segment lost 8 bases, leaving 3 bases of the junction unmatched. In nucleotides, the CDR3 is TGTGCCAGCTCGGACAGGTTGAACACTGAAGCTTTCTTT. Protein: CASSDRLNTEAFF.

The V gene is TRBV10-1, the J gene TRBJ2-3; the match to TRBD2 covers 12 bases. With V trimmed by 2 bases and J by 0 bases, 3 bases remained unmatched. The CDR3 has 17 residues. Germline CDR1 is WNHNN and CDR2 is SYGVQD (reference sequence). The CDR3 DNA follows: TGCGCCAGCAGTGAGGGACTAGCGGGACAAAGCACAGATACGCAGTATTTT. It translates to CASSEGLAGQSTDTQYF.

This clone occurred once. V is TRBV19 and J is TRBJ1-2; possibly TRBD1 for D (5 bases). CDR3 length equals 15 residues. V was clipped by 6 bases and J by 0 bases, with 14 bases between them. From germline, CDR1 is LNHDA and CDR2 SQIVND (reference sequence). CDR3 nucleotide sequence: TGTGCCAGTAGGACGGGAGTGGGGGCTAACTATGGCTACACCTTC. Residues: CASRTGVGANYGYTF.

The J gene is TRBJ2-5, the V gene TRBV11-2; TRBD2 is a possible D gene (5 bases). CDR1 and CDR2 from the germline V gene are SGHAT and FQNNGV. The CDR3 loop spans 15 amino acids. V lost 4 bases and J 7 bases, leaving 19 bases between the germline ends. CDR3 nucleotides: TGTGCCAGCAGCTCCCTGAACCGGGGTGAGGTGACCCAGTACTTC. This codes for CASSSLNRGEVTQYF.

This clone was seen only a few times. The CDR3 DNA is TGTGCCAGCAGCTTAGGGACTAGCGGGAGTGGTGGTACGCAGTATTTT. This codes for CASSLGTSGSGGTQYF. This chain joins TRBV7-9 and TRBJ2-3, with 13 bases matching TRBD2. The trim removed 1 base at V and 8 bases at J, leaving 6 bases unmatched. CDR3 size: 16 residues. Per germline, CDR1 SEHNR and CDR2 FQNEAQ (reference sequence).

Comment on this clone: A junction boundary mismatches the germline segment, possibly from a read error. J is TRBJ2-7 and V is TRBV12-3 or TRBV12-4; 14 bases are shared with TRBD2. The CDR3 contains 12 residues. DNA of the CDR3: TGTGCCAGCAGTCCCGAGGGACTAGCGGGAGTCTTC. As protein: CASSPEGLAGVF.

The V gene is TRBV9, the J gene TRBJ1-6; D is possibly TRBD1 (5 bases). Germline assignment: CDR1 SGDLS and CDR2 YYNGEE. The CDR3 consists of 14 residues. Trimming shortened V by 3 bases and J by 5 bases, and 9 bases separated the two germline ends. CDR3 sequence reads: CASSEGADNSPLHF. In DNA, the CDR3 is TGTGCCAGCAGCGAAGGGGCCGATAATTCACCCCTCCACTTT.